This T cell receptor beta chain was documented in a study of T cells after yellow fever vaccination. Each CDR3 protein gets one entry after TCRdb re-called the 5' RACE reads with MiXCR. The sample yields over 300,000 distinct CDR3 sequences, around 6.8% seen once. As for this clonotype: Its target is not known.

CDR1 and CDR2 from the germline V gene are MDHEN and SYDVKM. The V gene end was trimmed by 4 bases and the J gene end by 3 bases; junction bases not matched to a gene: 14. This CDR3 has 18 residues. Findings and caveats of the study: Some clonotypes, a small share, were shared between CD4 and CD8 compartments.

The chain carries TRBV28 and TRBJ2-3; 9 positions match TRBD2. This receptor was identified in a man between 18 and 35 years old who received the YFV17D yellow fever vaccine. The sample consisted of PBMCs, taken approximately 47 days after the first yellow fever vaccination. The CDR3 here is CASSSARGVAGETDTQYF. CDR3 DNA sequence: TGTGCCAGCAGTTCCGCTCGGGGGGTAGCGGGGGAAACAGATACGCAGTATTTT.